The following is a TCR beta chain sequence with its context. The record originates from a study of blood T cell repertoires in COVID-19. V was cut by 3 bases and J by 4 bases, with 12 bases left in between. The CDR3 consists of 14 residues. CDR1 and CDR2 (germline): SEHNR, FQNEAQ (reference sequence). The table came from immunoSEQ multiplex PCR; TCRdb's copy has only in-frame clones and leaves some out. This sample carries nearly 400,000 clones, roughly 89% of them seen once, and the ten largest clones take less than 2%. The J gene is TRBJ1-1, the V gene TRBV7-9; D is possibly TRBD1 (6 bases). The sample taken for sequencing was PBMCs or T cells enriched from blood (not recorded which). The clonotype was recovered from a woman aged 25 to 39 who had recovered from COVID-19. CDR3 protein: CASSFGQGSTEAFF. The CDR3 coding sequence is TGTGCCAGCAGCTTCGGTCAGGGGAGCACTGAAGCTTTCTTT.